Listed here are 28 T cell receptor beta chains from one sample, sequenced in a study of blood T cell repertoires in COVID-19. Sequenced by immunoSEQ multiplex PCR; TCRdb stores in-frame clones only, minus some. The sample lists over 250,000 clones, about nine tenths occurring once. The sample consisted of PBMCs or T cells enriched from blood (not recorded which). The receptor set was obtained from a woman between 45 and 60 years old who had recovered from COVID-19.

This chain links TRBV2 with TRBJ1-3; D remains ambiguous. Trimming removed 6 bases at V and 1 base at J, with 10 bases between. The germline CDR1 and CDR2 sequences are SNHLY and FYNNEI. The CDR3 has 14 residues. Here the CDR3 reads CASRQPNSGNTIYF. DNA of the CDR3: TGTGCCAGCAGACAGCCAAATTCTGGAAACACCATATATTTT.

CDR3 loop: CASSRLAGGINNEQFF. CDR3 nucleotide sequence: TGTGCCAGCAGCCGACTAGCGGGAGGCATTAACAATGAGCAGTTCTTC. V and J are TRBV27 and TRBJ2-1, with TRBD2 matching 13 bases. In germline, CDR1 is MNHEY, CDR2 SMNVEV (reference sequence). The CDR3 has 16 amino acids. The V gene end was trimmed by 6 bases and the J gene end by 5 bases; junction bases not matched to a gene: 7.

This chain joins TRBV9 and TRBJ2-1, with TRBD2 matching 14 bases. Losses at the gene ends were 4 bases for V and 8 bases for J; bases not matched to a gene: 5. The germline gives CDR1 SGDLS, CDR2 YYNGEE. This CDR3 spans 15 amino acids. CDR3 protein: CASSPTSGRGDEQFF. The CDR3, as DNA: TGTGCCAGCAGCCCGACTAGCGGGAGGGGGGATGAGCAGTTCTTC.

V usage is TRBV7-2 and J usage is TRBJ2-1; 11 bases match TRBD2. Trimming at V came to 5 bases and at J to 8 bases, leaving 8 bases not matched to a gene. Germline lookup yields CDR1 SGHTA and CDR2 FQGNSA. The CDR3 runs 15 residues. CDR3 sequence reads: CASSGTSGSVYEQFF. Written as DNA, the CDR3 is TGTGCCAGCAGCGGAACTAGCGGGAGTGTTTATGAGCAGTTCTTC.

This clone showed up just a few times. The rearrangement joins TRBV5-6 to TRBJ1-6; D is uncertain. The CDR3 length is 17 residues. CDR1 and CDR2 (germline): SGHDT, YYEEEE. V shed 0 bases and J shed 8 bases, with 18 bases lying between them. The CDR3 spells CASSLEGPEARDSPLHF. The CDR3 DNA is TGTGCCAGCAGCTTGGAAGGACCGGAGGCTCGGGATTCACCCCTCCACTTT.

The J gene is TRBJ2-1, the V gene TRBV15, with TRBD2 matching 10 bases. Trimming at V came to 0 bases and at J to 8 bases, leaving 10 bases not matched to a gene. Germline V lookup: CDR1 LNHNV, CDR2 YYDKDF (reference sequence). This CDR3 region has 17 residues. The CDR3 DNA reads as TGTGCCACCAGCAGAGATAAGCTAGCGGGAGTAGAAGATGAGCAGTTCTTC. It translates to CATSRDKLAGVEDEQFF.

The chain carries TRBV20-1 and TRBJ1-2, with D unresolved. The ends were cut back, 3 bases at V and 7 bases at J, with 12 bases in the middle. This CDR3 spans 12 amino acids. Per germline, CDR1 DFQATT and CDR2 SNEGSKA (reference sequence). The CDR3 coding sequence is TGCAGTGCTAGTCTTGGCGGGGTTGGCTACACCTTC. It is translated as CSASLGGVGYTF.

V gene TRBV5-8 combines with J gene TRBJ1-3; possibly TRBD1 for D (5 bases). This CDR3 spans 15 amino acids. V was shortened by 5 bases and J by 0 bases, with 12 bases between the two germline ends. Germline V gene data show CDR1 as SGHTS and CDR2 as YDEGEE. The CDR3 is CASSWKQDSGNTIYF. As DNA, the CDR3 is TGTGCCAGCAGTTGGAAACAGGACTCTGGAAACACCATATATTTT.

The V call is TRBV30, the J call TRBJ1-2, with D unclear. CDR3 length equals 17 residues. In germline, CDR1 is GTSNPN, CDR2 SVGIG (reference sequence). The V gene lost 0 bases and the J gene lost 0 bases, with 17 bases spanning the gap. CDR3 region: CAWSVSPLRRANYGYTF. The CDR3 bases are TGTGCCTGGAGTGTCTCCCCCCTCAGGCGAGCTAACTATGGCTACACCTTC.

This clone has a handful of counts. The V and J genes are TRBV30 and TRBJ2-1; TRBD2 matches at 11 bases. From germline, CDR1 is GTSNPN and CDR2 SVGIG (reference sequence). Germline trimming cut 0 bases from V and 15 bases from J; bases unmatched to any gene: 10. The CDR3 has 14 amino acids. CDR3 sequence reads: CAWSVTSGSQSRFF. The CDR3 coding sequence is TGTGCCTGGAGTGTAACTAGCGGGAGCCAATCACGGTTCTTC.

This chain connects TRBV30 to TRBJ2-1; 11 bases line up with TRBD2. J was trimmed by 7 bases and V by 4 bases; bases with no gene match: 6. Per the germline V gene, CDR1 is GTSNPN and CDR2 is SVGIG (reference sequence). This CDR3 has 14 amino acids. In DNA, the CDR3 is TGTGCCTGGAATAGCGGGAGGGCCGGTAATGAGCAGTTCTTC. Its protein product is CAWNSGRAGNEQFF.

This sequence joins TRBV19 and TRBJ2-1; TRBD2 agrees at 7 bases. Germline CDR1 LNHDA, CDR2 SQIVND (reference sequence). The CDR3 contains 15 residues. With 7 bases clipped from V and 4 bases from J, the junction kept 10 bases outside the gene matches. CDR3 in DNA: TGTGCCAGTACCTCCACCCAAGCGGGGTACAATGAGCAGTTCTTC. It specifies CASTSTQAGYNEQFF.

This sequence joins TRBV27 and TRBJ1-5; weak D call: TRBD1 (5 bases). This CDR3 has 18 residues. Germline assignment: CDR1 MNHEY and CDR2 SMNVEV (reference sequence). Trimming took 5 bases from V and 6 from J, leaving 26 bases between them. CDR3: CASSPPGLGRGRGQPQHF. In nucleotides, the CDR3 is TGTGCCAGCAGTCCTCCGGGCCTTGGCAGAGGAAGGGGTCAGCCCCAGCATTTT.

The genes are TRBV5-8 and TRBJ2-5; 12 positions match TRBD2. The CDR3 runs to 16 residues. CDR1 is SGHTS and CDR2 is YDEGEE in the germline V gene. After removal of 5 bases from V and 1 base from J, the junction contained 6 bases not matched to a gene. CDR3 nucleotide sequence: TGTGCCAGCAGTTCTCCGGGACTAGCGGGCCAAGAGACCCAGTACTTC. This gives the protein CASSSPGLAGQETQYF.

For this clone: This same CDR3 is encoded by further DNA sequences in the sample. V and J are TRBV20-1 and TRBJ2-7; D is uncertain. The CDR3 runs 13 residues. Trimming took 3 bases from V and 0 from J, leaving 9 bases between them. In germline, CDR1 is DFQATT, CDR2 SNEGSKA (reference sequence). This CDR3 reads CSASSGSSYEQYF. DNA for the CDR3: TGCAGTGCTAGTTCAGGCAGCTCCTACGAGCAGTACTTC.

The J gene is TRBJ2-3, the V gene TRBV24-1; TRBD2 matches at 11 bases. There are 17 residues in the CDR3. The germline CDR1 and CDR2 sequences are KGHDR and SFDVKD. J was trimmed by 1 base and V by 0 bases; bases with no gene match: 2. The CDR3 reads CATSDLFSGRGTDTQYF. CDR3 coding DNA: TGTGCCACCAGTGATTTGTTTAGCGGGAGGGGCACAGATACGCAGTATTTT.

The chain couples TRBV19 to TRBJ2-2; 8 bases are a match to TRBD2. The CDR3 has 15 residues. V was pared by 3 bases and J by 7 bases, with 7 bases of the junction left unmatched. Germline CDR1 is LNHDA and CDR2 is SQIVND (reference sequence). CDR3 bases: TGTGCCAGTAGTATCCCCGGGAGGGCCTTCGGGGAGCTGTTTTTT. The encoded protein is CASSIPGRAFGELFF.

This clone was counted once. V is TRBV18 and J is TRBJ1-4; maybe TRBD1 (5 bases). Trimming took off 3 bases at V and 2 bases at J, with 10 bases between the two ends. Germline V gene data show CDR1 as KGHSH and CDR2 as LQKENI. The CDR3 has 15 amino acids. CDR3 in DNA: TGTGCCAGCTCACCGACAGTAGCTACTAATGAAAAACTGTTTTTT. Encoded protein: CASSPTVATNEKLFF. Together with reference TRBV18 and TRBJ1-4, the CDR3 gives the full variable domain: NAGVMQNPRHLVRRRGQEARLRCSPMKGHSHVYWYRQLPEEGLKFMVYLQKENIIDESGMPKERFSAEFPKEGPSILRIQQVVRGDSAAYFCASSPTVATNEKLFFGSGTQLSVL.

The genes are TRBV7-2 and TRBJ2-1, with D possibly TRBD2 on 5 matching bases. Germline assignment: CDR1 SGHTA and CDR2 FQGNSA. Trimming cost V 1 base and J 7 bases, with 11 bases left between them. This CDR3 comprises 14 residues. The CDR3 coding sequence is TGTGCCAGCAGCTTAGGGGGAGCCGCGAATGAGCAGTTCTTC. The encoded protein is CASSLGGAANEQFF.

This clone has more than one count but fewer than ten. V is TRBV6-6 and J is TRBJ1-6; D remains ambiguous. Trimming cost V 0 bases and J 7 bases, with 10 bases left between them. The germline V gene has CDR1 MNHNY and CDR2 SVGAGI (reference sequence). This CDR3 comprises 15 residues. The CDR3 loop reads CASSYSPWENSPLHF. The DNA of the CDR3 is TGTGCCAGCAGTTACTCGCCCTGGGAGAATTCACCCCTCCACTTT.

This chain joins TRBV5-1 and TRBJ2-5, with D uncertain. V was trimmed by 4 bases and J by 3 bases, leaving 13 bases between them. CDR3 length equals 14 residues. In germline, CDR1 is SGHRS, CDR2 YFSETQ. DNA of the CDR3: TGCGCCAGCAGCCCTTCCCCAGGAAAAGAGACCCAGTACTTC. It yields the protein CASSPSPGKETQYF.

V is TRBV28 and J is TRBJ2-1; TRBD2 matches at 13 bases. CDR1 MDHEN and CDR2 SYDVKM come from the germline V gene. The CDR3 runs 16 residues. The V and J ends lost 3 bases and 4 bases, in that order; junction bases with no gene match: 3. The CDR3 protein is CASSFLTSGRYNEQFF. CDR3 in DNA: TGTGCCAGCAGTTTTCTGACTAGCGGGAGGTACAATGAGCAGTTCTTC.

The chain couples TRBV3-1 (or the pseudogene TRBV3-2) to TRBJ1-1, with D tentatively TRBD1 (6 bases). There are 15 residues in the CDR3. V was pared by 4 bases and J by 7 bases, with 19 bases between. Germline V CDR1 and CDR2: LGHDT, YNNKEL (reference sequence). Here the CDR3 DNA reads TGTGCCAGCAGCCCACGGGGGGGGCTGAGGATTGAAGCTTTCTTT. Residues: CASSPRGGLRIEAFF.

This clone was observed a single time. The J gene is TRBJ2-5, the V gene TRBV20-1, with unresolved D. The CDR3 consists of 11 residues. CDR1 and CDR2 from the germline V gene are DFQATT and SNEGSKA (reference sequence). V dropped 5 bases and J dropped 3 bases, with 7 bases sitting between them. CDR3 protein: CSAAREETQYF. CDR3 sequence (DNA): TGCAGTGCTGCCCGAGAAGAGACCCAGTACTTC.

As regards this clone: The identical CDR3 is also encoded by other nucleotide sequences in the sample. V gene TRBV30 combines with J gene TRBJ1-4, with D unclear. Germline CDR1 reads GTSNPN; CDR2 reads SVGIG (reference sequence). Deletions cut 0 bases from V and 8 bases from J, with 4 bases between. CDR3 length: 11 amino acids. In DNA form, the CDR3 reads TGTGCCTGGAGTGTCGAGGAAAAACTGTTTTTT. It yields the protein CAWSVEEKLFF.

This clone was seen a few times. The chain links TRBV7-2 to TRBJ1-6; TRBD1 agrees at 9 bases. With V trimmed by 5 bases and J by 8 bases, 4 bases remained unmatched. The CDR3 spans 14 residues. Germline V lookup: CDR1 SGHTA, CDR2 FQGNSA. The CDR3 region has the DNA TGTGCCAGCAGCCCACAGGGGGCTGATTCACCCCTCCACTTT. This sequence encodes CASSPQGADSPLHF.

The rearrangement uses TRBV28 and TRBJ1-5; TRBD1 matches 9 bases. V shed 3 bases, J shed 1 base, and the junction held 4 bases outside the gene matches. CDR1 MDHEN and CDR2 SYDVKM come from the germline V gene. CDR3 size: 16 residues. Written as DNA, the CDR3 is TGTGCCAGCAGTTTTTCGGGACAGGGAAGCAATCAGCCCCAGCATTTT. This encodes CASSFSGQGSNQPQHF. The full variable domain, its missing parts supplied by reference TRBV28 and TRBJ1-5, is DVKVTQSSRYLVKRTGEKVFLECVQDMDHENMFWYRQDPGLGLRLIYFSYDVKMKEKGDIPEGYSVSREKKERFSLILESASTNQTSMYLCASSFSGQGSNQPQHFGDGTRLSIL.

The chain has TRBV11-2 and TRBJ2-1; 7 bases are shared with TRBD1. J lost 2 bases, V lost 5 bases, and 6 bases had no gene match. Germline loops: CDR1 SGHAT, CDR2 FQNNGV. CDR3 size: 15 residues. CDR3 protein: CASSPDRVTYNEQFF. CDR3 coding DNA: TGTGCCAGCAGCCCAGACAGGGTAACCTACAATGAGCAGTTCTTC.